The 7 T cell receptor beta chains reported below all come from one sample, sequenced in a study of shared clonotypes between healthy human individuals. Selected positively for CCR7 and CD45RO-negative, naive CD8 cells excluded terminally differentiated effector memory CD45RA+ cells. This table comes from immunoSEQ multiplex PCR, and its TCRdb copy is limited to in-frame clones, with some not included. The sample includes around 620,000 clones, about 95% of them seen just once. What was sequenced was naive CD8+ T cells sorted from blood. These receptors were taken from a woman in her thirties in good health.

This chain connects TRBV7-2 to TRBJ1-1, with D possibly TRBD1 on 6 matching bases. Germline V gives CDR1 SGHTA, CDR2 FQGNSA. Trimming removed 5 bases from V and 3 bases from J, with 22 bases in between. The CDR3 sequence is 17 residues long. The CDR3 here is CASSPPRGGIADTEAFF. DNA for the CDR3: TGTGCCAGCAGCCCTCCAAGGGGGGGGATAGCGGACACTGAAGCTTTCTTT.

J is TRBJ2-5 and V is TRBV28, with 7 bases fitting TRBD2. V was clipped by 3 bases and J by 5 bases; unmatched bases: 9. From germline, CDR1 is MDHEN and CDR2 SYDVKM. This CDR3 has 15 amino acids. CDR3 nucleotides: TGTGCCAGCAGTTTTTATACTAGCGATCTGGAGACCCAGTACTTC. It codes for CASSFYTSDLETQYF.

The J gene is TRBJ2-7, the V gene TRBV27; a weak D match, TRBD2 (7 bases). The CDR3 spans 15 residues. Germline loops: CDR1 MNHEY, CDR2 SMNVEV (reference sequence). With 0 bases removed from V and 4 bases from J, the gap between germline ends came to 13 bases. CDR3: CASSLSVGGTYEQYF. Here the CDR3 DNA reads TGTGCCAGCAGTTTATCTGTGGGGGGGACATACGAGCAGTACTTC.

V usage is TRBV27 and J usage is TRBJ2-1; D perhaps matches TRBD2 (6 bases). This CDR3 is 13 amino acids long. Germline V gives CDR1 MNHEY, CDR2 SMNVEV (reference sequence). The ends were cut back, 5 bases at V and 5 bases at J, with 10 bases in the middle. CDR3 nucleotides: TGTGCCAGCAGTCACCGGGAGAACAATGAGCAGTTCTTC. Its translation is CASSHRENNEQFF.

This chain joins TRBV30 and TRBJ2-7; D unclear. Trimming shortened V by 0 bases and J by 4 bases, and 7 bases separated the two germline ends. Germline V gene lookup returns CDR1 GTSNPN and CDR2 SVGIG (reference sequence). CDR3 length equals 12 residues. DNA of the CDR3: TGTGCCTGGAGTGTACACGGATACGAGCAGTACTTC. As protein: CAWSVHGYEQYF.

The rearrangement joins TRBV7-6 to TRBJ1-1; tentatively, D is TRBD1 (5 bases). This CDR3 has 15 residues. CDR1 is SGHVS, CDR2 FNYEAQ, per germline. Between the trimmed V and J ends, which lost 5 bases and 0 bases, there was a span of 13 bases. CDR3 protein: CASSPDQGLNTEAFF. The CDR3 nucleotides are TGTGCCAGCAGCCCAGACCAGGGCTTGAACACTGAAGCTTTCTTT.

The CDR3 spells CASSSGLAFGADTQYF. CDR3 coding DNA: TGTGCCAGCAGCAGCGGACTAGCGTTTGGGGCAGATACGCAGTATTTT. This chain joins TRBV5-4 and TRBJ2-3; 9 nucleotides agree with TRBD2. Germline CDR1 SGHNT, CDR2 YYREEE (reference sequence). CDR3 length: 16 residues. The junction had 10 bases not matched to a gene; V was cut back by 4 bases and J by 4 bases.